These 21 T cell receptor beta chains came from one sample sequenced in a study of T cells in Graves' hyperthyroidism and ophthalmopathy. RNA transcripts provided the source from which TCR beta CDR3 regions were amplified. With the HTBI primer set, the TCR CDR3 went through a first round of RT-PCR. TCRdb re-called the multiplex PCR reads through MiXCR, storing one row per CDR3 protein. The sample comprises roughly 380,000 distinct CDR3 sequences, approximately 14% of which are singletons, and approximately 11% rests with the top ten. The sample comprised blood. These receptors were taken from a woman in her sixties with Graves' hyperthyroidism.

In this sample, this clonotype turned up many times. This chain links TRBV15 with TRBJ2-7, with D maybe TRBD2 (5 bases). The germline CDR1 and CDR2 sequences are LNHNV and YYDKDF (reference sequence). V was trimmed by 0 bases and J by 7 bases, leaving 10 bases between them. The CDR3 runs 13 residues. The CDR3 here is CATSRDAGREQYF. In DNA, the CDR3 is TGTGCCACCAGCAGAGATGCGGGTCGGGAGCAGTACTTC.

In its sample, this clonotype was seen many times. V and J are TRBV5-1 and TRBJ2-7; unclear D gene. The germline V and J ends were trimmed by 4 bases and 5 bases, with 10 bases remaining between them. The germline V gene has CDR1 SGHRS and CDR2 YFSETQ. CDR3 size: 12 residues. The DNA of the CDR3 is TGCGCCAGCAGCCCGCAGGTCCACGAGCAGTACTTC. Residues: CASSPQVHEQYF.

This clonotype has a count of ten or more. This chain connects TRBV3-1 to TRBJ2-7, with D perhaps assigned TRBD1 or TRBD2 (5 bases each). Germline values: CDR1 LGHDT, CDR2 YNNKEL (reference sequence). The CDR3 is 14 amino acids. Trimming took off 4 bases at V and 2 bases at J, with 12 bases between the two ends. The CDR3 loop reads CASSRRDGTYEQYF. The DNA of the CDR3 is TGTGCCAGCAGCCGCCGGGACGGAACCTACGAGCAGTACTTC.

This chain joins TRBV27 and TRBJ1-2; 9 bases agree with TRBD1. Germline V gives CDR1 MNHEY, CDR2 SMNVEV (reference sequence). The CDR3 consists of 14 residues. With V trimmed by 7 bases and J by 7 bases, 10 bases remained unmatched. The CDR3 loop is CASTSTGGAGGYTF. In DNA form, the CDR3 reads TGTGCCAGCACCTCCACAGGGGGCGCAGGTGGCTACACCTTC.

The rearrangement joins TRBV27 to TRBJ2-7, with D maybe TRBD2 (6 bases). Germline V gene data show CDR1 as MNHEY and CDR2 as SMNVEV (reference sequence). The length of the CDR3 is 13 residues. Deletions cut 6 bases from V and 8 bases from J, with 17 bases between. CDR3 in DNA: TGTGCCAGCAGGGGGACTGGACACGATAAGCAGTACTTC. It codes for CASRGTGHDKQYF.

V gene TRBV5-1 combines with J gene TRBJ1-5; no clear D. V was pared by 0 bases and J by 7 bases, with 11 bases between. CDR3 length: 14 residues. CDR1 and CDR2 (germline): SGHRS, YFSETQ. The CDR3 sequence: CASSLDGDRQPQHF. The CDR3 DNA reads as TGCGCCAGCAGCTTGGATGGGGATAGGCAGCCCCAGCATTTT.

This clonotype appeared once. The rearrangement links TRBV9 to TRBJ2-5; a weak D match, TRBD2 (6 bases). V lost 0 bases and J lost 9, with 15 bases in between. This CDR3 is 14 amino acids long. Germline CDR1 reads SGDLS; CDR2 reads YYNGEE. The CDR3 DNA is TGTGCCAGCAGCGTAGGGGGGACGGAGGGGTCCCAGTACTTC. This encodes CASSVGGTEGSQYF. Based on the CDR3 plus reference TRBV9 and TRBJ2-5, the full variable domain is DSGVTQTPKHLITATGQRVTLRCSPRSGDLSVYWYQQSLDQGLQFLIQYYNGEERAKGNILERFSAQQFPDLHSELNLSSLELGDSALYFCASSVGGTEGSQYFGPGTRLLVL.

The J gene is TRBJ2-2, the V gene TRBV10-3; D is undetermined. V lost 6 bases and J 8 bases, leaving 7 bases between the germline ends. CDR1 is ENHRY and CDR2 is SYGVKD in the germline V gene. There are 11 residues in the CDR3. Here the CDR3 DNA reads TGTGCCATCAGCCCGTCAGGGGAGCTGTTTTTT. Its protein is CAISPSGELFF.

The V call is TRBV27, the J call TRBJ1-4; D not certain. The CDR3 runs to 13 residues. The V end was cut by 5 bases, the J end by 5 bases, with 9 bases between. Per the germline V gene, CDR1 is MNHEY and CDR2 is SMNVEV (reference sequence). CDR3 in DNA: TGTGCCAGCAGTCGAGAGACCAATGAAAAACTGTTTTTT. Its protein is CASSRETNEKLFF.

The V and J genes are TRBV19 and TRBJ2-7, with 8 bases fitting TRBD1. Per germline, CDR1 LNHDA and CDR2 SQIVND (reference sequence). Trimming at V came to 5 bases and at J to 3 bases, leaving 6 bases not matched to a gene. The CDR3 extends over 14 amino acids. CDR3 DNA sequence: TGTGCCAGTAGTGCACAGGGGGGCAACTACGAGCAGTACTTC. It is translated as CASSAQGGNYEQYF.

The table lists this clonotype with a few counts. The chain employs TRBV27 and TRBJ2-3, with D maybe TRBD2 (6 bases). This CDR3 comprises 17 residues. Between the trimmed V and J ends, which lost 2 bases and 4 bases, there was a span of 19 bases. The V gene's germline CDR1 is MNHEY and CDR2 SMNVEV (reference sequence). The CDR3 protein is CASSLSRVEGIPDTQYF. CDR3 nucleotide sequence: TGTGCCAGCAGTTTAAGTAGGGTGGAGGGGATTCCAGATACGCAGTATTTT.

This clonotype was counted many times. The CDR3 coding sequence is TGTGCCACCAGTGGGGGACAGGGTCCCTCCTACGAGCAGTACTTC. Protein sequence: CATSGGQGPSYEQYF. The rearrangement links TRBV24-1 to TRBJ2-7, with 9 bases lining up with TRBD1. The V and J ends lost 5 bases and 0 bases, in that order; junction bases with no gene match: 4. CDR3 length: 15 amino acids. Germline CDR1 reads KGHDR; CDR2 reads SFDVKD.

This clonotype was recorded many times. This chain joins TRBV5-1 and TRBJ2-5; D may be TRBD2 (6 bases). The V end was cut by 4 bases, the J end by 1 base, with 11 bases between. Germline lookup yields CDR1 SGHRS and CDR2 YFSETQ. The CDR3 runs 14 residues. The CDR3 spells CASSRRGGQETQYF. CDR3 DNA sequence: TGCGCCAGCAGCCGTAGGGGAGGCCAAGAGACCCAGTACTTC.

For this clonotype: Mismatch with germline at one junction end may stem from a read error. The chain joins TRBV3-1 to TRBJ2-1; 10 nucleotides align to TRBD2. Germline values: CDR1 LGHDT, CDR2 YNNKEL (reference sequence). There are 15 residues in the CDR3. CDR3 coding DNA: TGTGCCAGCAGGGGCGGACTAGCGGTACGCAATGAGCAGCTCTTC. Translating it yields CASRGGLAVRNEQLF.

This clonotype has just a few counts. The V and J genes are TRBV6-1 and TRBJ1-5; D call uncertain. Trimming took 8 bases from V and 0 from J, leaving 11 bases between them. The CDR3 is 14 amino acids. Germline V gene sequence: CDR1 MNHNS, CDR2 SASEGT. The CDR3 DNA sequence: TGTGCCAGCTCTCAGACCCCTAGCAATCAGCCCCAGCATTTT. Translating gives CASSQTPSNQPQHF.

This clonotype has a handful of counts. The chain uses TRBV7-9 and TRBJ2-7; the match to TRBD1 covers 9 bases. The CDR3 runs to 15 residues. Looked up from germline, CDR1 is SEHNR and CDR2 is FQNEAQ (reference sequence). Germline trimming cut 5 bases from V and 2 bases from J; bases unmatched to any gene: 7. In DNA, the CDR3 is TGTGCCAGCAGCCACCGGGACAGGGCTACCTACGAGCAGTACTTC. It encodes CASSHRDRATYEQYF.

Note on this clonotype: A read error may account for a junction end that differs from germline. The rearrangement links TRBV5-1 to TRBJ2-3; D is ambiguous. CDR1 SGHRS and CDR2 YFSETQ come from the germline V gene. This CDR3 is 14 amino acids long. The CDR3 here is CASSFRTGRDTQYF. The DNA of the CDR3 is TGTGCCAGCAGCTTTCGAACTGGTCGTGATACGCAGTATTTT.

This clonotype was observed a few times. The genes are TRBV5-5 and TRBJ2-1; D is possibly TRBD2 (5 bases). The V end was cut by 1 base, the J end by 10 bases, with 12 bases between. In germline, CDR1 is SGHKS, CDR2 YYEKEE (reference sequence). The CDR3 spans 13 residues. The DNA of the CDR3 is TGTGCCAGCAGCTTGAGGCGGGTCGAGGAGCAGTTCTTC. Protein: CASSLRRVEEQFF.

The table lists this clonotype with many counts. The V and J genes are TRBV6-1 and TRBJ2-5; TRBD2 is a possible D gene (6 bases). The V end was cut by 5 bases, the J end by 5 bases, with 18 bases between. The CDR3 loop spans 15 amino acids. Germline lookup yields CDR1 MNHNS and CDR2 SASEGT. The CDR3 protein is CASSTLAFPRETQYF. CDR3 in DNA: TGTGCCAGCAGTACCCTAGCGTTTCCGAGGGAGACCCAGTACTTC.

This chain joins TRBV9 and TRBJ2-1, with TRBD2 as a possible D gene (6 bases). CDR3 size: 12 residues. Germline loops: CDR1 SGDLS, CDR2 YYNGEE. Trimming removed 0 bases from V and 12 bases from J, with 10 bases in between. The CDR3 DNA sequence: TGTGCCAGCAGCGTAGTCGGGGGAGGGCAGTTCTTC. Translated, it gives CASSVVGGGQFF.

This clonotype was picked up a small number of times. CDR3 in amino acids: CATSALRQGVRETQYF. The CDR3 nucleotides read TGTGCCACCAGTGCCCTCAGGCAGGGGGTCCGGGAGACCCAGTACTTC. This chain joins TRBV24-1 and TRBJ2-5; 7 nucleotides line up with TRBD1. CDR1 is KGHDR and CDR2 is SFDVKD in the germline V gene. There are 16 residues in the CDR3. Unmatched junction bases numbered 13, after V lost 5 bases and J lost 5 bases.